This T cell receptor beta chain was identified in a study of OX40 agonist ivuxolimab in advanced cancers. Germline V CDR1 and CDR2: LGHNA, YSLEER. This CDR3 is 14 amino acids long. V dropped 4 bases and J dropped 10; count of bases not matched to a gene: 6. Comment on this clone: What it recognizes is unknown.

The assay was immunoSEQ multiplex PCR, and TCRdb's table has in-frame clones only and misses some. The repertoire includes roughly 8,200 clones, approximately 72% of them detected once, and about 16% sits in the top ten. Drawing of blood for sampling happened at baseline, at cycle 4 day 1, and at cycle 7 day 1. Study-level points and caveats: Both CD4+ and CD8+ T cell populations in blood had undergone clonal expansion by week 6 at 0.1 to 3.0 mg/kg.

The chain has TRBV4-3 and TRBJ1-6; 8 bases are shared with TRBD1. The sequence was obtained from an adult with an advanced solid tumor such as melanoma, head and neck, liver or kidney cancer. The material was CD4+ or CD8+ T cells sorted from blood, obtained in a trial of the OX40 agonist ivuxolimab. DNA of the CDR3: TGCGCCAGCAGCCCCGGGACAGGTTACTCACCCCTCCACTTT. Its translation is CASSPGTGYSPLHF.